What follows are 10 T cell receptor beta chains derived from one specimen sequenced in a study of blood T cell repertoires in COVID-19 (dated by TCRdb to 2019 to 2021). The library was produced with the immunoSEQ multiplex PCR assay. TCRdb took over this immuneACCESS table, retaining in-frame rearrangements with V and J assigned. Such tables are incomplete; in checked studies, under half of the missing clones stem from an unresolved V gene, and the remainder is unexplained. In all, the sample holds some 450,000 clones, and around 88% of those were seen once. The ten largest make up roughly 12% of the sample. Sequencing was carried out using peripheral blood. The source is a woman aged 50 to 65 with COVID-19, enrolled during active disease.

This chain connects TRBV28 to TRBJ1-1; 7 nucleotides line up with TRBD1. Germline V lookup: CDR1 MDHEN, CDR2 SYDVKM. The CDR3 totals 15 residues. V dropped 6 bases and J dropped 1; count of bases not matched to a gene: 8. The CDR3 sequence is CASRPDRVANTEAFF. CDR3 DNA sequence: TGTGCCAGCAGGCCCGACAGGGTTGCGAACACTGAAGCTTTCTTT.

CDR3: CASTVYNEQFF. The DNA of the CDR3 is TGTGCCAGCACCGTTTACAATGAGCAGTTCTTC. The V gene is TRBV12-3 or TRBV12-4, the J gene TRBJ2-1; D call uncertain. Trimming stripped 7 bases from V and 4 bases from J, with 5 bases between. This CDR3 has 11 amino acids.

The chain is built from TRBV4-1 and TRBJ2-2; perhaps TRBD2 as D (6 bases). The CDR3 spans 16 residues. Trimming pared 2 bases from V and 4 bases from J, leaving 14 bases between. The V gene's germline CDR1 is MGHRA and CDR2 YSYEKL. The CDR3 DNA is TGCGCCAGCAGCCAACAGGGACTGGCGGGCACCGGGGAGCTGTTTTTT. It yields the protein CASSQQGLAGTGELFF.

This sequence joins TRBV6-2 or TRBV6-3 and TRBJ1-1; D possibly corresponds to TRBD1 (6 bases). V dropped 2 bases and J dropped 4 bases, with 11 bases sitting between them. The CDR3 length is 14 residues. The germline V gene has CDR1 MNHEY and CDR2 SVGEGT. CDR3 amino acids: CASSYIGGGTEAFF. The CDR3 DNA sequence: TGTGCCAGCAGTTACATAGGGGGGGGCACTGAAGCTTTCTTT.

This chain links TRBV7-2 with TRBJ2-5; TRBD2 matches at 11 bases. J lost 6 bases, V lost 1 base, and 10 bases had no gene match. The germline gives CDR1 SGHTA, CDR2 FQGNSA. The CDR3 sequence is 17 residues long. CDR3 amino acids: CASSLVYSSGGFQTQYF. DNA for the CDR3: TGTGCCAGCAGCTTAGTGTATTCTAGCGGGGGGTTTCAGACCCAGTACTTC.

The rearrangement links TRBV28 to TRBJ2-3, with TRBD1 matching 8 bases. The germline gives CDR1 MDHEN, CDR2 SYDVKM. The CDR3 is 15 amino acids. V dropped 6 bases and J dropped 2; count of bases not matched to a gene: 7. The CDR3 loop reads CASSLDREYTDTQYF. The CDR3 DNA follows: TGTGCCAGCAGCCTGGACAGGGAGTACACAGATACGCAGTATTTT.

The chain recombines TRBV27 with TRBJ2-5; TRBD2 matches at 8 bases. Germline V gives CDR1 MNHEY, CDR2 SMNVEV (reference sequence). Unmatched junction bases numbered 14, after V lost 7 bases and J lost 7 bases. This CDR3 has 15 amino acids. The CDR3 loop is CASNRNTGGTSTQYF. CDR3 DNA sequence: TGTGCCAGCAATAGAAACACGGGAGGGACCTCGACCCAGTACTTC.

The chain links TRBV9 to TRBJ2-3, with 8 bases identical to TRBD2. The length of the CDR3 is 16 residues. Per germline, CDR1 SGDLS and CDR2 YYNGEE. V lost 2 bases, J lost 2 bases, and 7 bases stayed unmatched. The CDR3 is CASSVGVAGFTDTQYF. CDR3 nucleotide sequence: TGTGCCAGCAGCGTCGGCGTAGCGGGGTTCACAGATACGCAGTATTTT.

This clone was detected only once. The rearrangement joins TRBV6-5 to TRBJ1-1; D is uncertain. Germline V CDR1 and CDR2: MNHEY, SVGAGI. There are 15 residues in the CDR3. Trimming cost V 5 bases and J 4 bases, with 17 bases left between them. CDR3 amino acids: CASSPQSSRGTEAFF. Written as DNA, the CDR3 is TGTGCCAGCAGTCCGCAGTCTAGTCGAGGCACTGAAGCTTTCTTT.

The chain carries TRBV11-2 and TRBJ1-3; D ambiguous. Germline V gives CDR1 SGHAT, CDR2 FQNNGV. The CDR3 is 14 amino acids. V lost 1 base to trimming and J lost 2 bases, with 6 bases between them. This CDR3 reads CASSLALAGNTIYF. The CDR3 bases are TGTGCCAGCAGCTTAGCCCTAGCTGGAAACACCATATATTTT.